The 8 T cell receptor beta chains presented below share a single source sample, sequenced in a study of T cell responses to AZD1222 COVID-19 vaccine. The assay was immunoSEQ multiplex PCR, and TCRdb's table has in-frame clones only and misses some. The data hold about 140,000 clones, with more than 75% observed a single time. The sample in question was peripheral blood, obtained 28 days after the second AZD1222 dose. These receptor sequences come from an adult who received the AZD1222 COVID-19 vaccine.

The genes are TRBV19 and TRBJ2-4; 7 nucleotides match TRBD2. The CDR3 sequence is 14 residues long. CDR1 and CDR2 (germline): LNHDA, SQIVND (reference sequence). The junction had 7 bases not matched to a gene; V was cut back by 8 bases and J by 3 bases. CDR3: CASERRGDKNIQYF. The CDR3 DNA is TGTGCCAGTGAGCGTCGGGGGGACAAAAACATTCAGTACTTC.

The chain combines TRBV5-6 with TRBJ1-5; no clear D. Per germline, CDR1 SGHDT and CDR2 YYEEEE. V lost 4 bases and J 11 bases, leaving 10 bases between the germline ends. This CDR3 has 11 amino acids. This chain's CDR3 is CASSPSWAQHF. CDR3 DNA: TGTGCCAGCAGCCCCTCGTGGGCCCAGCATTTT.

The CDR3 DNA sequence: TGTGCCAGCGACGTCGAGGGTACTGAAGCTTTCTTT. Encoded protein: CASDVEGTEAFF. The chain joins TRBV28 to TRBJ1-1; D ambiguous. This CDR3 is built from 12 residues. Trimming took off 8 bases at V and 5 bases at J, with 12 bases between the two ends. CDR1 and CDR2 (germline): MDHEN, SYDVKM.

The chain couples TRBV29-1 to TRBJ2-5, with TRBD2 matching 7 bases. The V segment lost 4 bases and the J segment 2 bases; nucleotides outside the gene matches: 7. Looked up from germline, CDR1 is SQVTM and CDR2 is ANQGSEA. CDR3 length equals 14 residues. CDR3 bases: TGCAGCGTTGGAGAATCGGGGGGACAAGAGACCCAGTACTTC. Its translation: CSVGESGGQETQYF.

This clone came up once. The chain links TRBV2 to TRBJ2-7, with 11 bases aligning to TRBD1. The V and J ends lost 7 bases and 4 bases, in that order; junction bases with no gene match: 6. CDR3 size: 14 residues. The V gene's germline CDR1 is SNHLY and CDR2 FYNNEI. CDR3: CASNSDRGQYEQYF. The DNA of the CDR3 is TGTGCCAGCAACTCGGACAGGGGGCAATACGAGCAGTACTTC. Drawing the rest from reference TRBV2 and TRBJ2-7, the complete variable domain is EPEVTQTPSHQVTQMGQEVILRCVPISNHLYFYWYRQILGQKVEFLVSFYNNEISEKSEIFDDQFSVERPDGSNFTLKIRSTKLEDSAMYFCASNSDRGQYEQYFGPGTRLTVT.

This clone showed up just once. This chain uses TRBV4-1 with TRBJ1-4, with TRBD1 identical over 7 bases. The V gene end was trimmed by 4 bases and the J gene end by 10 bases; junction bases not matched to a gene: 9. CDR1 and CDR2 (germline): MGHRA, YSYEKL. The CDR3 covers 14 residues. The CDR3 sequence is CASSPTGLGGKLFF. CDR3 DNA: TGCGCCAGCAGCCCGACAGGGTTGGGAGGAAAACTGTTTTTT.

The rearrangement uses TRBV19 and TRBJ1-5; D is possibly TRBD1 (5 bases). The CDR3 has 15 amino acids. The V gene lost 7 bases and the J gene lost 6 bases, with 19 bases spanning the gap. CDR1 is LNHDA, CDR2 SQIVND, per germline (reference sequence). CDR3 bases: TGTGCCAGTACCCCCTTACGGCAGGGCGGTCAGCCCCAGCATTTT. Its protein is CASTPLRQGGQPQHF.

V and J are TRBV6-5 and TRBJ1-3, with D uncertain. Germline-derived CDR1 and CDR2 are MNHEY and SVGAGI. There are 12 residues in the CDR3. Trimming took off 8 bases at V and 0 bases at J, with 5 bases between the two ends. This CDR3 is CASGLSGNTIYF. The CDR3 DNA reads as TGTGCCAGCGGTCTCTCTGGAAACACCATATATTTT.